This TCR beta chain was retrieved from a study of T cells after yellow fever vaccination. V gave up 10 bases and J gave up 2 bases, with 10 bases separating them. Germline CDR1 reads SGHNT; CDR2 reads YYREEE (reference sequence). The CDR3 consists of 13 residues. A single record per CDR3 protein comes from TCRdb applying MiXCR to the 5' RACE reads. The table lists tens of thousands of distinct CDR3 sequences, approximately 10% of them singletons. Study results and limitations: Researchers report a weaker secondary response that nonetheless peaked faster, day 5 versus 15.

This clonotype was seen ten or more times. The sequence came from a man between 18 and 35 years old who received the YFV17D yellow fever vaccine. The source was PBMCs, either bulk or a sorted T-cell subset (CD4+, CD8+, memory, or dextramer-sorted; not recorded which), collected less than 18 days after the first yellow fever vaccination. The V and J genes are TRBV5-4 and TRBJ1-6; D remains unclear. As DNA, the CDR3 is TGTGCCTCGTCGGAGACCTATAATTCACCCCTCCACTTT. Translated, it gives CASSETYNSPLHF.